Below are 28 T cell receptor beta chains sequenced from a single sample in a study of technical replicates of blood from several donors. Sequencing was performed with immunoSEQ multiplex PCR; in TCRdb, only in-frame clones are kept and a portion is missing. In the table there are about 59,000 clones, roughly 93% of which are singletons. Sequencing was carried out using PBMCs. These receptors were taken from a human donor in good health. Some clones in this sample may be carry-over from other donors' samples.

The V and J genes are TRBV7-2 and TRBJ2-3; D unresolved. CDR1 is SGHTA and CDR2 is FQGNSA in the germline V gene. V was pared by 1 base and J by 1 base, with 9 bases between. CDR3 length equals 15 residues. CDR3 nucleotide sequence: TGTGCCAGCAGCTTAGGACTCACACGCACAGATACGCAGTATTTT. Translated, it gives CASSLGLTRTDTQYF.

This clone was seen just once. V gene TRBV10-3 combines with J gene TRBJ2-3, with 11 positions matching TRBD2. Trimming at V came to 6 bases and at J to 1 base, leaving 6 bases not matched to a gene. Germline V CDR1 and CDR2: ENHRY, SYGVKD. The CDR3 is 16 amino acids. CDR3 nucleotides: TGTGCCATCAGCCCGTTAGCGGGAGGGCGCACAGATACGCAGTATTTT. This translates into CAISPLAGGRTDTQYF.

This rearrangement joins TRBV7-9 to TRBJ1-1; D unresolved. This CDR3 region has 11 residues. Trimming stripped 5 bases from V and 6 bases from J, with 7 bases between. The V gene's germline CDR1 is SEHNR and CDR2 FQNEAQ (reference sequence). The CDR3, as DNA: TGTGCCAGCAGCCGGGTAGCTGAAGCTTTCTTT. Amino acids: CASSRVAEAFF.

This clone has a single count. V gene TRBV27 combines with J gene TRBJ1-1, with a weak D call TRBD1 (6 bases). The CDR3 length is 18 residues. Germline loops: CDR1 MNHEY, CDR2 SMNVEV (reference sequence). Trimming shortened V by 3 bases and J by 0 bases, and 20 bases separated the two germline ends. For the CDR3, the DNA is TGTGCCAGCAGTTTCGCAAAGACAGGTTCTTCGGTGAACACTGAAGCTTTCTTT. It encodes CASSFAKTGSSVNTEAFF.

This chain links TRBV4-3 with TRBJ2-7, with D tentatively TRBD2 (6 bases). The CDR3 contains 15 residues. V shed 0 bases and J shed 2 bases, with 11 bases lying between them. Germline V gives CDR1 LGHNA, CDR2 YSLEER. CDR3 nucleotides: TGCGCCAGCAGCCAAGATTGGCGGGAACCCTACGAGCAGTACTTC. Protein product: CASSQDWREPYEQYF.

The chain employs TRBV2 and TRBJ1-6, with D possibly TRBD1 on 5 matching bases. CDR3 size: 13 residues. From germline, CDR1 is SNHLY and CDR2 FYNNEI. Trimming cost V 3 bases and J 12 bases, with 12 bases left between them. Written as DNA, the CDR3 is TGTGCCAGCAGTGACCAGGGTACCATACCCCTCCACTTT. As protein: CASSDQGTIPLHF.

The rearrangement links TRBV18 to TRBJ1-2; D remains ambiguous. The length of the CDR3 is 14 residues. V lost 4 bases to trimming and J lost 2 bases, with 11 bases between them. The germline gives CDR1 KGHSH, CDR2 LQKENI. This chain's CDR3 is CASSRSGVNYGYTF. The DNA for the CDR3 is TGTGCCAGCTCACGGTCCGGGGTCAACTATGGCTACACCTTC.

This rearrangement joins TRBV5-3 to TRBJ1-1, with D tentatively TRBD1 (5 bases). TRBV5-3 is marked as an open reading frame, function uncertain. V dropped 9 bases and J dropped 6 bases, with 12 bases sitting between them. This CDR3 has 11 residues. In DNA, the CDR3 is TGTGCCAAGGAGGGGTTGTCTGAAGCTTTCTTT. Protein sequence: CAKEGLSEAFF.

This rearrangement joins TRBV7-9 to TRBJ1-2; 9 bases line up with TRBD1. This CDR3 has 12 residues. Germline CDR1 reads SEHNR; CDR2 reads FQNEAQ (reference sequence). V lost 5 bases, J lost 8 bases, and 3 bases stayed unmatched. CDR3 in DNA: TGTGCCAGCAGCCCGGACAGGGGAGGCTACACCTTC. This encodes CASSPDRGGYTF.

In nucleotides, the CDR3 is TGCGCCAGCAGCCAAGGCAGCGGGAGGACGCAAGAGACCCAGTACTTC. Translation: CASSQGSGRTQETQYF. The rearrangement joins TRBV4-1 to TRBJ2-5; 9 bases line up with TRBD2. The CDR3 is 16 amino acids. Germline V gene sequence: CDR1 MGHRA, CDR2 YSYEKL. The V and J ends lost 1 base and 2 bases, in that order; junction bases with no gene match: 5.

This chain joins TRBV5-1 and TRBJ2-1; 10 positions agree with TRBD2. The CDR3 contains 16 residues. Trimming at V came to 0 bases and at J to 0 bases, leaving 0 bases not matched to a gene. Germline CDR1 is SGHRS and CDR2 is YFSETQ. The CDR3 reads CASSLASGSSYNEQFF. The CDR3 nucleotides read TGCGCCAGCAGCTTGGCTAGCGGGAGCTCCTACAATGAGCAGTTCTTC.

This chain links TRBV5-4 with TRBJ2-7; D is undetermined. The V gene lost 4 bases and the J gene lost 0 bases, with 20 bases spanning the gap. This CDR3 is 17 amino acids long. CDR1 SGHNT and CDR2 YYREEE come from the germline V gene (reference sequence). This CDR3 reads CASSPLHTFLSSYEQYF. CDR3 coding DNA: TGTGCCAGCAGCCCCCTTCATACCTTTCTAAGCTCCTACGAGCAGTACTTC.

This clone has just one count. CDR3 bases: TGTGCCAGCAGTTATCCAAGCGGGCCCCTCGAGCAGTACTTC. Protein: CASSYPSGPLEQYF. V is TRBV6-6 and J is TRBJ2-7; maybe TRBD2 (6 bases). The CDR3 sequence is 14 residues long. Trimming removed 3 bases at V and 6 bases at J, with 15 bases between. CDR1 and CDR2 from the germline V gene are MNHNY and SVGAGI (reference sequence).

The chain links TRBV5-1 to TRBJ1-1; unclear D gene. This CDR3 comprises 15 residues. The V end was cut by 3 bases, the J end by 1 base, with 13 bases between. Germline CDR1 and CDR2: SGHRS and YFSETQ. CDR3 in DNA: TGCGCCAGCAGCTCTCCGTTCGGGTCGAACACTGAAGCTTTCTTT. It translates to CASSSPFGSNTEAFF.

The CDR3 DNA is TGCGCCAGCAGCCAAGATAGGGGGAGCGGGAGTGTTATTGGGGCCAACGTCCTGACTTTC. It encodes CASSQDRGSGSVIGANVLTF. The gene calls are TRBV4-3 and TRBJ2-6; TRBD2 agrees at 8 bases. Germline values: CDR1 LGHNA, CDR2 YSLEER. CDR3 size: 20 residues. With 0 bases clipped from V and 3 bases from J, the junction kept 13 bases outside the gene matches.

The chain couples TRBV5-1 to TRBJ2-1; TRBD2 might be the D (6 bases). Germline CDR1 SGHRS, CDR2 YFSETQ. V gave up 0 bases and J gave up 4 bases, with 14 bases separating them. This CDR3 is built from 16 residues. The CDR3 is CASSLDGGNYYNEQFF. The CDR3 DNA follows: TGCGCCAGCAGCTTGGATGGGGGGAATTATTACAATGAGCAGTTCTTC.

The chain employs TRBV5-5 and TRBJ1-5; D perhaps matches TRBD1 (5 bases). Germline-derived CDR1 and CDR2 are SGHKS and YYEKEE (reference sequence). Trimming pared 4 bases from V and 4 bases from J, leaving 15 bases between. The CDR3 contains 15 residues. Written as DNA, the CDR3 is TGTGCCAGCAGCGGGGGGGATCTAGGGAATCAGCCCCAGCATTTT. It codes for CASSGGDLGNQPQHF. Variable domain in full (rest from reference TRBV5-5 and TRBJ1-5): DAGVTQSPTHLIKTRGQQVTLRCSPISGHKSVSWYQQVLGQGPQFIFQYYEKEERGRGNFPDRFSARQFPNYSSELNVNALLLGDSALYLCASSGGDLGNQPQHFGDGTRLSIL.

The J gene is TRBJ2-2, the V gene TRBV5-4, with 7 bases matching TRBD1. Germline V gene lookup returns CDR1 SGHNT and CDR2 YYREEE (reference sequence). The CDR3 has 15 residues. V lost 2 bases, J lost 4 bases, and 5 bases stayed unmatched. The CDR3 DNA sequence: TGTGCCAGCAGCTTATACAGGGGTGGCACCGGGGAGCTGTTTTTT. Amino acids: CASSLYRGGTGELFF.

The chain links TRBV2 to TRBJ2-5, with 8 nucleotides matching TRBD2. There are 14 residues in the CDR3. J gave up 7 bases and V 2 bases, and 6 bases lay outside the gene matches. Germline CDR1 is SNHLY and CDR2 is FYNNEI. The chain's CDR3 is CASSEPGGGMTQYF. The DNA for the CDR3 is TGTGCCAGCAGTGAACCGGGGGGGGGCATGACCCAGTACTTC.

This sequence joins TRBV6-6 and TRBJ2-3; D ambiguous. The CDR3 has 14 amino acids. Germline V gene data show CDR1 as MNHNY and CDR2 as SVGAGI (reference sequence). Trimming removed 7 bases at V and 0 bases at J, with 11 bases between. CDR3 sequence reads: CASIGGPSTDTQYF. Written as DNA, the CDR3 is TGTGCCAGCATCGGCGGTCCTAGCACAGATACGCAGTATTTT.

The V gene is TRBV7-2, the J gene TRBJ2-5; no reliable D call. The CDR3 totals 18 residues. Trimming cost V 5 bases and J 2 bases, with 24 bases left between them. The germline CDR1 and CDR2 sequences are SGHTA and FQGNSA. The CDR3 DNA sequence: TGTGCCAGCAGCCCAGTGTTCGGAACCCCAAGCGAACAAGAGACCCAGTACTTC. This gives the protein CASSPVFGTPSEQETQYF. Variable domain in full (rest from reference TRBV7-2 and TRBJ2-5): GAGVSQSPSNKVTEKGKDVELRCDPISGHTALYWYRQSLGQGLEFLIYFQGNSAPDKSGLPSDRFSAERTGGSVSTLTIQRTQQEDSAVYLCASSPVFGTPSEQETQYFGPGTRLLVL.

DNA of the CDR3: TGTGCCACCCGGAGGACTAGCGGGAGGATCCTCCCAGAGACCCAGTACTTC. Protein: CATRRTSGRILPETQYF. V is TRBV19 and J is TRBJ2-5; 14 bases are shared with TRBD2. Germline CDR1 is LNHDA and CDR2 is SQIVND (reference sequence). This CDR3 has 17 amino acids. J lost 4 bases, V lost 10 bases, and 14 bases had no gene match.

This chain links TRBV25-1 with TRBJ2-1; 9 positions match TRBD2. This CDR3 comprises 15 residues. In germline, CDR1 is MGHDK, CDR2 SYGVNS. Unmatched junction bases numbered 7, after V lost 5 bases and J lost 5 bases. The CDR3 DNA reads as TGTGCCAGCAGTCTAATAGCGGGAGTCGACAATGAGCAGTTCTTC. This codes for CASSLIAGVDNEQFF.

The chain couples TRBV7-2 to TRBJ1-5, with TRBD1 matching 8 bases. CDR3 length equals 14 residues. Per germline, CDR1 SGHTA and CDR2 FQGNSA. V was clipped by 5 bases and J by 6 bases; unmatched bases: 6. CDR3 region: CASSPTGVGQPQHF. CDR3 DNA sequence: TGTGCCAGCAGCCCGACAGGGGTCGGTCAGCCCCAGCATTTT.

This rearrangement joins TRBV2 to TRBJ1-2, with a possible D match to TRBD1 (6 bases). Germline V CDR1 and CDR2: SNHLY, FYNNEI. This CDR3 is built from 14 residues. V shed 6 bases and J shed 8 bases, with 19 bases lying between them. The CDR3 coding sequence is TGTGCCAGCAGCGGCCTCCGGGGGGCGCGGGGCTACACCTTC. The encoded protein is CASSGLRGARGYTF.

The chain recombines TRBV6-5 with TRBJ2-3; a possible D gene is TRBD2 (6 bases). With 7 bases removed from V and 1 base from J, the gap between germline ends came to 15 bases. Germline loops: CDR1 MNHEY, CDR2 SVGAGI. The CDR3 is 15 amino acids. CDR3 protein: CASNPRGARTDTQYF. The CDR3, as DNA: TGTGCCAGCAATCCCCGCGGGGCTCGCACAGATACGCAGTATTTT.

The chain has TRBV12-5 and TRBJ2-1, with 10 positions matching TRBD1. Germline CDR1 and CDR2: LGHNT and FRNRAP. The CDR3 has 15 amino acids. Losses at the gene ends were 1 base for V and 6 bases for J; bases not matched to a gene: 3. The CDR3 DNA reads TGTGCTAGTGGTTTGGGACAGGGGGCCGGCAATGAGCAGTTCTTC. Its translation: CASGLGQGAGNEQFF.

This chain uses TRBV5-4 with TRBJ1-3; no definite D call. Per germline, CDR1 SGHNT and CDR2 YYREEE (reference sequence). This CDR3 is 15 amino acids long. V was cut by 4 bases and J by 4 bases, with 15 bases left in between. The CDR3 coding sequence is TGTGCCAGCAGCACGGGTCCTCTGGAGGGAAACACCATATATTTT. Translating gives CASSTGPLEGNTIYF.